Sequencing of this T cell receptor beta chain was carried out in a study of beta chain features in type 1 diabetes. With 4 bases removed from V and 0 bases from J, the gap between germline ends came to 2 bases. This CDR3 is built from 12 residues. Germline V gene lookup returns CDR1 ENHRY and CDR2 SYGVKD. Every isolated RNA sample was fully reverse transcribed, so sequencing captured expressed TCRB transcripts. Here immunoSEQ multiplex PCR was the method, and the copy in TCRdb shows in-frame clones only, minus some. Of about 470,000 clones in the sample, 30% were seen once. This clone turned up a few times. Its antigen remains unknown. This sample includes further DNA sequences coding for the same CDR3. Study-wide results and limits: The study found moderately but significantly shorter TCRB CDR3s in all four CD4+ subsets of Type 1 diabetes patients.

Sequencing used naive CD4+ T cells from blood. The chain carries TRBV10-3 and TRBJ2-3, with D hard to call. The receptor comes from a man younger than 35 in good health. The CDR3 DNA is TGTGCCATCAGTGGAAGCACAGATACGCAGTATTTT. Its protein product is CAISGSTDTQYF.